This T cell receptor (beta chain) was sequenced for a study of T cell changes during pregnancy in multiple sclerosis. This clone was seen only once. TCRdb's table, derived via immunoSEQ multiplex PCR, lists solely in-frame clones and lacks some. The repertoire consists of approximately 13,000 clones, with more than 70% occurring once and the leading ten covering 7% to 9%. Trimming took off 6 bases at V and 4 bases at J, with 15 bases between the two ends. Per germline, CDR1 KGHSH and CDR2 LQKENI. CDR3 size: 15 residues. This chain links TRBV18 with TRBJ2-2, with D possibly TRBD2 on 6 matching bases. Sequences were derived from CD8+ T cells from peripheral blood mononuclear cells, sampled in the second trimester of pregnancy. The receptor was isolated from a female donor in good health, enrolled as a control in a pregnancy study. The DNA for the CDR3 is TGTGCCAGCTCCTCCGGGAGTCCCGGCACCGGGGAGCTGTTTTTT. This encodes CASSSGSPGTGELFF.